These 32 T cell receptor beta chains share one sample of origin, sequenced in a study of identical twins. MiXCR, applied by TCRdb to the 5' RACE reads, yields one record per CDR3 protein. This repertoire shows more than 650,000 distinct CDR3 sequences, roughly 6% found once; its top ten account for approximately 1.6%. Input material: naive T cells sorted from blood. Source of these receptors: a man in his late teens or twenties in good health.

This clonotype was counted a few times. The chain employs TRBV30 and TRBJ2-7, with TRBD2 matching over 11 bases. CDR1 is GTSNPN, CDR2 SVGIG, per germline (reference sequence). CDR3 size: 17 residues. V was pared by 1 base and J by 5 bases, with 13 bases of the junction left unmatched. In nucleotides, the CDR3 is TGTGCCTGGAGTGGAGTTGTAGCGGGAGGGCCAAGCGACGAGCAGTACGTC. This encodes CAWSGVVAGGPSDEQYV.

The sample holds many counts of this clonotype. The chain combines TRBV12-3 or TRBV12-4 with TRBJ2-1; D is possibly TRBD2 (6 bases). CDR3 length: 14 amino acids. The ends were cut back, 3 bases at V and 9 bases at J, with 15 bases in the middle. This chain's CDR3 is CASSLVPEGGEQFF. In DNA, the CDR3 is TGTGCCAGCAGTTTGGTCCCGGAGGGCGGTGAGCAGTTCTTC.

This clonotype was seen at least ten times. This chain joins TRBV25-1 and TRBJ1-1; D unclear. Trimming cost V 7 bases and J 1 base, with 10 bases left between them. The germline CDR1 and CDR2 sequences are MGHDK and SYGVNS. This CDR3 has 13 amino acids. The CDR3 nucleotides are TGTGCCAGCACCCCTAACTCGAACACTGAAGCTTTCTTT. This encodes CASTPNSNTEAFF.

This rearrangement joins TRBV19 to TRBJ1-4, with D tentatively TRBD1 (5 bases). V lost 4 bases to trimming and J lost 10 bases, with 13 bases between them. Per germline, CDR1 LNHDA and CDR2 SQIVND (reference sequence). There are 13 residues in the CDR3. This CDR3 reads CASSTASGGKLFF. CDR3 DNA: TGTGCCAGTAGTACCGCCTCTGGGGGAAAACTGTTTTTT.

This clonotype came up many times. The chain joins TRBV11-2 to TRBJ2-3; unclear D gene. V lost 1 base to trimming and J lost 0 bases, with 8 bases between them. Germline lookup yields CDR1 SGHAT and CDR2 FQNNGV. The length of the CDR3 is 15 residues. Here the CDR3 reads CASSLGWDSTDTQYF. Written as DNA, the CDR3 is TGTGCCAGCAGCTTAGGGTGGGATAGCACAGATACGCAGTATTTT.

This clonotype occurred many times. The chain links TRBV12-3 or TRBV12-4 to TRBJ2-5, with D perhaps given as TRBD1 or TRBD2 (5 bases each). The CDR3 covers 13 residues. The V gene lost 7 bases and the J gene lost 9 bases, with 18 bases spanning the gap. CDR3 coding DNA: TGTGCCAGCACCCCCGGGGCCCGTCTCGCCCAGTACTTC. It translates to CASTPGARLAQYF.

In its sample, this clonotype was seen many times. As DNA, the CDR3 is TGCAGTGCTTTCGACGGGTCCTACGAGCAGTACTTC. Amino acid sequence: CSAFDGSYEQYF. The chain carries TRBV20-1 and TRBJ2-7; D ambiguous. From germline, CDR1 is DFQATT and CDR2 SNEGSKA (reference sequence). Trimming left V 5 bases short and J 1 base short, with 9 bases between. There are 12 residues in the CDR3.

This clonotype was recorded a few times. The rearrangement uses TRBV6-1 and TRBJ2-7; TRBD1 matches at 7 bases. Germline V gene lookup returns CDR1 MNHNS and CDR2 SASEGT. The V and J ends lost 6 bases and 2 bases, in that order; junction bases with no gene match: 10. CDR3 length: 15 amino acids. The CDR3 loop is CASRRGRDSTYEQYV. The CDR3 region has the DNA TGTGCCAGCAGACGGGGCCGGGACAGTACCTACGAGCAGTACGTC.

This clonotype was picked up many times. The gene calls are TRBV20-1 and TRBJ1-4; D is undetermined. V was clipped by 6 bases and J by 7 bases, with 15 bases between them. There are 13 residues in the CDR3. Germline values: CDR1 DFQATT, CDR2 SNEGSKA (reference sequence). CDR3 sequence: CSASPGNGEKLFF. CDR3 DNA: TGCAGTGCCTCCCCTGGGAACGGTGAAAAACTGTTTTTT.

This clonotype appeared a few times. The chain joins TRBV25-1 to TRBJ2-6; 9 bases are shared with TRBD1. Trimming at V came to 4 bases and at J to 0 bases, leaving 4 bases not matched to a gene. Germline V lookup: CDR1 MGHDK, CDR2 SYGVNS. There are 17 residues in the CDR3. The CDR3 bases are TGTGCCAGCAGTGCGATGACAGGGGGCTCTGGGGCCAACGTCCTGACTTTC. It is translated as CASSAMTGGSGANVLTF.

This clonotype has ten or more counts. CDR3 loop: CASSLYLLGLETQYF. The CDR3 DNA is TGTGCCAGCAGCTTATACCTGCTAGGGTTGGAGACCCAGTACTTC. V and J are TRBV7-2 and TRBJ2-5, with unresolved D. Trimming pared 2 bases from V and 5 bases from J, leaving 15 bases between. The CDR3 loop spans 15 amino acids. In germline, CDR1 is SGHTA, CDR2 FQGNSA.

The chain combines TRBV4-3 with TRBJ2-7, with D unclear. This CDR3 contains 15 residues. The V and J ends lost 3 bases and 0 bases respectively, with 12 bases between them. Germline V gene data show CDR1 as LGHNA and CDR2 as YSLEER. For the CDR3, the DNA is TGCGCCAGCAGCCACAACCGGGCCCTCTCCTACGAGCAGTACTTC. Its protein product is CASSHNRALSYEQYF.

This chain links TRBV11-2 with TRBJ2-6; no clear D gene. Germline-derived CDR1 and CDR2 are SGHAT and FQNNGV. The CDR3 contains 18 residues. V lost 6 bases and J lost 1, with 19 bases in between. CDR3 residues: CASSLSLGPGSGANVLTF. For the CDR3, the DNA is TGTGCCAGCAGTTTATCTCTCGGGCCCGGGTCTGGGGCCAACGTCCTGACTTTC. The whole variable domain, filled in from reference TRBV11-2 and TRBJ2-6, reads EAGVAQSPRYKIIEKRQSVAFWCNPISGHATLYWYQQILGQGPKLLIQFQNNGVVDDSQLPKDRFSAERLKGVDSTLKIQPAKLEDSAVYLCASSLSLGPGSGANVLTFGAGSRLTVL.

The genes are TRBV7-2 and TRBJ2-2; no reliable D call. The CDR3 loop spans 14 amino acids. Germline CDR1 reads SGHTA; CDR2 reads FQGNSA. Trimming removed 7 bases from V and 6 bases from J, with 15 bases in between. The CDR3 reads CASIPSRAAGELFF. The CDR3 nucleotides are TGTGCCAGCATTCCCTCTCGGGCCGCCGGGGAGCTGTTTTTT. The full variable domain, in which reference TRBV7-2 and TRBJ2-2 provide the parts outside the CDR3, is GAGVSQSPSNKVTEKGKDVELRCDPISGHTALYWYRQSLGQGLEFLIYFQGNSAPDKSGLPSDRFSAERTGGSVSTLTIQRTQQEDSAVYLCASIPSRAAGELFFGEGSRLTVL.

This clonotype has ten or more counts. V is TRBV7-2 and J is TRBJ2-3; perhaps TRBD1 as D (5 bases). Germline V gene lookup returns CDR1 SGHTA and CDR2 FQGNSA. This CDR3 spans 14 amino acids. Between the trimmed V and J ends, which lost 5 bases and 1 base, there was a span of 10 bases. The CDR3, as DNA: TGTGCCAGCAGCGTGGGGCCGGGCACAGATACGCAGTATTTT. Protein product: CASSVGPGTDTQYF.

This clonotype was detected ten times or more. This sequence joins TRBV7-6 and TRBJ2-7, with TRBD1 identical over 8 bases. This CDR3 spans 14 amino acids. V was pared by 5 bases and J by 3 bases, with 6 bases of the junction left unmatched. The germline gives CDR1 SGHVS, CDR2 FNYEAQ. The CDR3 sequence: CASSQSRGLYEQYF. The CDR3 coding sequence is TGTGCCAGCAGCCAAAGCAGGGGGCTCTACGAGCAGTACTTC.

Remarks on this clonotype: A much larger clonotype is one base distant, so this may be a read error. The CDR3: CASRPFTGGLFF. The CDR3 nucleotides read TGTGCCAGCAGGCCTTTCACCGGGGGGCTGTTTTTT. This chain joins TRBV6-5 and TRBJ2-2, with D possibly being TRBD2 (6 bases). CDR1 is MNHEY, CDR2 SVGAGI, per germline. CDR3 length: 12 residues.

The chain has TRBV5-1 and TRBJ2-5; a weak D match, TRBD2 (6 bases). Per the germline V gene, CDR1 is SGHRS and CDR2 is YFSETQ. Deletions cut 2 bases from V and 1 base from J, with 15 bases between. The CDR3 loop spans 16 amino acids. CDR3 coding DNA: TGCGCCAGCAGCTTAACCCCGGGACTCGGCCAAGAGACCCAGTACTTC. This translates into CASSLTPGLGQETQYF.

The chain is built from TRBV29-1 and TRBJ2-7; 12 nucleotides line up with TRBD2. The CDR3 is 13 residues long. The J segment lost 4 bases and the V segment lost 7 bases, leaving 5 bases of the junction unmatched. Per germline, CDR1 SQVTM and CDR2 ANQGSEA. CDR3 sequence (DNA): TGCAGCGCCTCCGGGACTAGCGGGTACGAGCAGTACTTC. Its protein product is CSASGTSGYEQYF.

This clonotype was detected ten times or more. The rearrangement uses TRBV5-1 and TRBJ1-3; 7 bases line up with TRBD1. V shed 4 bases and J 0 bases; nucleotides not matched to a gene: 7. The CDR3 is made up of 16 amino acids. CDR1 SGHRS and CDR2 YFSETQ come from the germline V gene. CDR3 protein: CASSRTGDLSGNTIYF. The CDR3 nucleotides read TGCGCCAGCAGCCGGACAGGTGACCTCTCTGGAAACACCATATATTTT.

The V call is TRBV12-3 or TRBV12-4, the J call TRBJ2-3, with TRBD2 matching 14 bases. V trimming: 2 bases; J trimming: 3 bases; junction bases outside the gene matches: 7. The CDR3 consists of 18 residues. The CDR3 protein is CASSLSGTSGSRTDTQYF. The DNA of the CDR3 is TGTGCCAGCAGTTTATCCGGGACTAGCGGGAGTAGAACAGATACGCAGTATTTT.

This clonotype was observed at least ten times. This chain joins TRBV12-3 or TRBV12-4 and TRBJ1-1; no firm D call. V was clipped by 3 bases and J by 1 base, with 12 bases between them. The CDR3 is 15 amino acids. CDR3 DNA: TGTGCCAGCAGTTTCGGCACAATTACGAACACTGAAGCTTTCTTT. Amino acid sequence: CASSFGTITNTEAFF.

V gene TRBV5-1 combines with J gene TRBJ2-3, with D uncertain. Trimming shortened V by 0 bases and J by 4 bases, and 9 bases separated the two germline ends. Germline CDR1 is SGHRS and CDR2 is YFSETQ. This CDR3 spans 14 amino acids. CDR3 DNA: TGCGCCAGCAGCTTGGGGGTGACGCCAGATACGCAGTATTTT. Translating gives CASSLGVTPDTQYF.

On this clonotype itself: A much larger clone differs from this one at a single base, so this may be a read error. The J gene is TRBJ2-1, the V gene TRBV29-1; D is possibly TRBD2 (5 bases). Germline CDR1 is SQVTM and CDR2 is ANQGSEA. The V end lost 7 bases, the J end lost 0 bases, and 13 bases lay between the germline ends. The CDR3 sequence is 14 residues long. The CDR3 loop reads CSAPEGGSYNEQFF. The CDR3 DNA follows: TGCAGCGCACCAGAGGGTGGCTCCTACAATGAGCAGTTCTTC.

The rearrangement links TRBV7-9 to TRBJ2-3; 8 nucleotides agree with TRBD2. Germline values: CDR1 SEHNR, CDR2 FQNEAQ (reference sequence). The CDR3 runs 17 residues. V was pared by 3 bases and J by 1 base, with 9 bases of the junction left unmatched. The CDR3 loop reads CASSFGTSGGGTDTQYF. The DNA for the CDR3 is TGTGCCAGCAGCTTTGGCACTAGCGGAGGGGGCACAGATACGCAGTATTTT.

The sample holds many counts of this clonotype. The J gene is TRBJ2-3, the V gene TRBV18; 10 bases fit TRBD1. CDR1 is KGHSH and CDR2 is LQKENI in the germline V gene. There are 16 residues in the CDR3. Trimming at V came to 0 bases and at J to 0 bases, leaving 0 bases not matched to a gene. The CDR3 DNA reads TGTGCCAGCTCACCACCGGGACAGGGGAGCACAGATACGCAGTATTTT. Its protein is CASSPPGQGSTDTQYF.

Ten or more counts support this clonotype. The chain has TRBV20-1 and TRBJ2-4; maybe TRBD1 (5 bases). V was shortened by 7 bases and J by 3 bases, with 13 bases between the two germline ends. The CDR3 runs to 13 residues. In germline, CDR1 is DFQATT, CDR2 SNEGSKA (reference sequence). The CDR3 region is CSVVGQGKNIQYF. CDR3 coding DNA: TGCAGTGTGGTGGGCCAGGGCAAAAACATTCAGTACTTC.

In regard to this clonotype: A read error may explain this, as a much larger clone is one base away. V usage is TRBV6-1 and J usage is TRBJ2-1, with unresolved D. CDR1 is MNHNS and CDR2 is SASEGT in the germline V gene. The CDR3 runs 11 residues. V lost 4 bases to trimming and J lost 8 bases, with 6 bases between them. In nucleotides, the CDR3 is TGTGCCAGCAGTGTATGGGATGAGCAGTTCTTC. Its protein product is CASSVWDEQFF.

This clonotype has a handful of counts. Its ends do not fully match the called genes, so a read error is possible. The CDR3 bases are TGTGCCAGCAGCGAAGGGGGCGATGAGCAGTTCTTC. Translated, it gives CASSEGGDEQFF. The rearrangement joins TRBV2 to TRBJ2-1; TRBD1 agrees at 7 bases. Germline values: CDR1 SNHLY, CDR2 FYNNEI. This CDR3 is built from 12 residues.

In this sample, this clonotype turned up many times. The rearrangement joins TRBV20-1 to TRBJ1-6; 7 bases match TRBD1. Trimming removed 4 bases from V and 3 bases from J; junction bases left unmatched: 6. This CDR3 spans 15 amino acids. Looked up from germline, CDR1 is DFQATT and CDR2 is SNEGSKA (reference sequence). This CDR3 is CSATTGEVYNSPLHF. CDR3 sequence (DNA): TGCAGTGCTACAACAGGGGAAGTCTATAATTCACCCCTCCACTTT.

The chain links TRBV12-3 or TRBV12-4 to TRBJ2-1; 9 bases are shared with TRBD2. V was clipped by 6 bases and J by 6 bases; unmatched bases: 6. The CDR3 sequence is 14 residues long. Written as DNA, the CDR3 is TGTGCCAGCAGGATAGCGGGGGCCCTCAATGAGCAGTTCTTC. Translating gives CASRIAGALNEQFF.

This clonotype was seen a handful of times. This chain uses TRBV6-2 or TRBV6-3 with TRBJ2-5; TRBD2 matches at 12 bases. The CDR3 is 18 amino acids. Germline V lookup: CDR1 MNHEY, CDR2 SVGEGT. Trimming removed 5 bases from V and 2 bases from J; junction bases left unmatched: 12. The CDR3 DNA reads as TGTGCCAGCAGTAATCAGCCGGGACTAGCGGGTTTTCAAGAGACCCAGTACTTC. Translating gives CASSNQPGLAGFQETQYF.